This T cell receptor (beta chain) appears in the sequencing data of a study of cytomegalovirus exposure and HLA in healthy donors. Overall study: About four fifths of several hundred genotyped donors fell in the Caucasian-associated ancestry cluster. Findings and limits, study-wide: Across donors, sequencing depth was assumed by presence/absence analyses to be roughly uniform.

PCR employed 60 Vbeta and 13 Jbeta primers. Only in-frame clones appear in the TCRdb table, and some are missing; sequencing was by immunoSEQ multiplex PCR. This sample has some 130,000 clones, with around three quarters found just once. This CDR3 is built from 14 residues. V was clipped by 4 bases and J by 1 base, with 10 bases between them. Germline lookup yields CDR1 LNHDA and CDR2 SQIVND (reference sequence). This clone was found a few times. Its antigen is still unknown. Whereas donors were nominally healthy upon sampling, unrecorded immune exposures were probable. Sequencing used PBMCs. The TCR sequence derives from a male donor in good health and CMV-seropositive. The rearrangement joins TRBV19 to TRBJ2-5; no definite D call. The CDR3 spells CASSKSDFQETQYF. CDR3 DNA: TGTGCCAGTAGTAAGTCAGATTTCCAAGAGACCCAGTACTTC.